Following are 13 T cell receptor beta chains from one sample sequenced in a study of cytomegalovirus exposure and HLA in healthy donors. This PCR relied on a set of 60 Vbeta primers and 13 Jbeta primers. TCRdb keeps only in-frame clones here, not all; method: immunoSEQ multiplex PCR. The sample has some 70,000 clones, about 60% seen once. Sequencing was done on a sample of PBMCs. The receptors were gathered from a woman between 50 and 59 years old in good health and CMV-seronegative.

This chain joins TRBV4-3 and TRBJ1-5, with D uncertain. The germline V gene encodes CDR1 LGHNA and CDR2 YSLEER. This CDR3 spans 14 amino acids. Deletions cut 0 bases from V and 4 bases from J, with 7 bases between. The DNA for the CDR3 is TGCGCCAGCAGCCAAGAGACAAATAATCAGCCCCAGCATTTT. The encoded protein is CASSQETNNQPQHF.

This clone showed up just once. The chain recombines TRBV30 with TRBJ1-3; the match to TRBD1 covers 7 bases. V gave up 5 bases and J gave up 2 bases; unmatched junction bases: 0. Per the germline V gene, CDR1 is GTSNPN and CDR2 is SVGIG (reference sequence). The CDR3 is 12 amino acids. CDR3 sequence (DNA): TGTGCCTGGGACAGGGCTGGAAACACCATATATTTT. Translation: CAWDRAGNTIYF.

This sequence joins TRBV5-6 and TRBJ2-1, with 8 positions matching TRBD2. Germline V CDR1 and CDR2: SGHDT, YYEEEE. The CDR3 has 14 residues. V lost 4 bases and J lost 8; bases outside the gene matches: 8. The CDR3 reads CASSRGTSGDEQFF. As DNA, the CDR3 is TGTGCCAGCAGCCGCGGGACTAGTGGGGATGAGCAGTTCTTC.

The CDR3 spells CASSLTSGSVVKEQFF. In nucleotides, the CDR3 is TGCGCCAGCAGCTTAACTAGCGGGAGCGTGGTAAAGGAGCAGTTCTTC. V is TRBV5-1 and J is TRBJ2-1; 11 bases line up with TRBD2. Germline CDR1 is SGHRS and CDR2 is YFSETQ. Trimming cost V 2 bases and J 10 bases; bases outside gene matches: 11. CDR3 length equals 16 residues.

The gene calls are TRBV28 and TRBJ2-7; TRBD2 aligns across 7 bases. There are 13 residues in the CDR3. Trimming removed 7 bases from V and 2 bases from J; junction bases left unmatched: 5. Per the germline V gene, CDR1 is MDHEN and CDR2 is SYDVKM. The DNA for the CDR3 is TGTGCCAGCATTGGGGGGAGGGCCTACGAGCAGTACTTC. Amino acids: CASIGGRAYEQYF.

The chain recombines TRBV5-4 with TRBJ2-5; D is undetermined. V was pared by 0 bases and J by 7 bases, with 13 bases between. The CDR3 has 14 amino acids. Germline V lookup: CDR1 SGHNT, CDR2 YYREEE (reference sequence). CDR3 sequence reads: CASSLGYSYGTQYF. As DNA, the CDR3 is TGTGCCAGCAGCTTGGGTTACTCCTACGGGACCCAGTACTTC.

The CDR3 is CASSISSGTDTGELFF. CDR3 DNA sequence: TGTGCCAGTAGTATATCATCCGGGACAGACACCGGGGAGCTGTTTTTT. The chain carries TRBV19 and TRBJ2-2; 7 positions agree with TRBD1. The V gene end was trimmed by 2 bases and the J gene end by 3 bases; junction bases not matched to a gene: 6. The CDR3 consists of 16 residues. Germline CDR1 LNHDA, CDR2 SQIVND (reference sequence).

This chain connects TRBV25-1 to TRBJ2-3; D unclear. The CDR3 extends over 14 amino acids. Germline V lookup: CDR1 MGHDK, CDR2 SYGVNS. V dropped 1 base and J dropped 8 bases, with 13 bases sitting between them. The CDR3 loop is CASSELPRPGTQYF. The CDR3 region has the DNA TGTGCCAGCAGTGAATTGCCCCGGCCGGGTACGCAGTATTTT.

The chain recombines TRBV6-1 with TRBJ2-5; 8 bases are shared with TRBD2. The germline V gene encodes CDR1 MNHNS and CDR2 SASEGT. V shed 4 bases, J shed 4 bases, and the junction held 2 bases outside the gene matches. This CDR3 has 13 amino acids. This CDR3 is CASSGLAGETQYF. In DNA, the CDR3 is TGTGCCAGCAGTGGGCTAGCGGGAGAGACCCAGTACTTC.

In its sample, this clone is large. The chain is built from TRBV4-3 and TRBJ2-1; D perhaps matches TRBD2 (5 bases). Trimming took 4 bases from V and 10 from J, leaving 20 bases between them. Germline V lookup: CDR1 LGHNA, CDR2 YSLEER. The CDR3 consists of 15 residues. The CDR3 loop is CASSLSRGVGLEQFF. The CDR3 nucleotides are TGCGCCAGCAGCCTAAGTCGGGGTGTCGGTTTGGAGCAGTTCTTC.

The chain links TRBV5-1 to TRBJ2-6; D ambiguous. Germline CDR1 reads SGHRS; CDR2 reads YFSETQ. V lost 4 bases to trimming and J lost 0 bases, with 5 bases between them. The CDR3 consists of 14 residues. CDR3 DNA sequence: TGCGCCAGCAGCGGCCCCTCTGGGGCCAACGTCCTGACTTTC. Residues: CASSGPSGANVLTF.

The chain employs TRBV28 and TRBJ1-5; D is unresolved. This CDR3 contains 16 residues. V shed 1 base and J shed 5 bases, with 15 bases lying between them. Germline CDR1 is MDHEN and CDR2 is SYDVKM. The CDR3 coding sequence is TGTGCCAGCAGTTTATTCTATACCGACGGGGATCAGCCCCAGCATTTT. This codes for CASSLFYTDGDQPQHF. The full variable domain, completed using reference TRBV28 and TRBJ1-5, is DVKVTQSSRYLVKRTGEKVFLECVQDMDHENMFWYRQDPGLGLRLIYFSYDVKMKEKGDIPEGYSVSREKKERFSLILESASTNQTSMYLCASSLFYTDGDQPQHFGDGTRLSIL.

This clone was recorded once. The chain employs TRBV10-3 and TRBJ1-5; 10 positions agree with TRBD1. CDR3 length: 15 amino acids. Germline V CDR1 and CDR2: ENHRY, SYGVKD. J was trimmed by 6 bases and V by 4 bases; bases with no gene match: 6. CDR3 sequence reads: CAISAGQGFGQPQHF. CDR3 sequence (DNA): TGTGCCATCAGTGCGGGACAGGGGTTCGGTCAGCCCCAGCATTTT.